The 7 T cell receptor beta chains listed next were all sequenced from one sample in a study of blood T cell repertoires in COVID-19. The protocol was immunoSEQ multiplex PCR, while the TCRdb copy is restricted to in-frame clones and leaves out a portion. The repertoire holds more than 110,000 clones, with 84% as singletons. Sequencing was carried out using peripheral blood. The receptor set was obtained from an older woman with acute or convalescent COVID-19.

V usage is TRBV11-3 and J usage is TRBJ2-7; D may be TRBD2 (5 bases). The V gene's germline CDR1 is SGHNT and CDR2 YENEEA. Deletions cut 1 base from V and 3 bases from J, with 13 bases between. The CDR3 totals 15 residues. The CDR3 protein is CASSLGETRSYEQYF. The CDR3 DNA follows: TGTGCCAGCAGCTTAGGGGAGACTCGGAGCTACGAGCAGTACTTC.

V is TRBV28 and J is TRBJ1-4; 9 bases agree with TRBD1. The junction had 6 bases not matched to a gene; V was cut back by 4 bases and J by 15 bases. The CDR3 length is 12 residues. Germline CDR1 is MDHEN and CDR2 is SYDVKM. CDR3: CASSSGQGRVFF. CDR3 DNA: TGTGCCAGCAGTTCAGGACAGGGGAGGGTGTTTTTT.

The chain links TRBV7-2 to TRBJ2-5; TRBD2 might be the D (5 bases). Germline V gene sequence: CDR1 SGHTA, CDR2 FQGNSA. This CDR3 has 14 amino acids. The V gene lost 0 bases and the J gene lost 5 bases, with 10 bases spanning the gap. CDR3 protein: CASSLAGGRETQYF. The CDR3 region has the DNA TGTGCCAGCAGCTTAGCGGGCGGGCGGGAGACCCAGTACTTC.

V is TRBV2 and J is TRBJ1-5; D unresolved. V was shortened by 0 bases and J by 0 bases, with 9 bases between the two germline ends. CDR1 SNHLY and CDR2 FYNNEI come from the germline V gene. The CDR3 is made up of 16 amino acids. In nucleotides, the CDR3 is TGTGCCAGCAGTGAAGCGCGGGCACCTAGCAATCAGCCCCAGCATTTT. Translating gives CASSEARAPSNQPQHF.

In this sample, this clone turned up a few times. The rearrangement links TRBV7-2 to TRBJ1-2; 7 nucleotides match TRBD1. From germline, CDR1 is SGHTA and CDR2 FQGNSA. Trimming removed 4 bases from V and 7 bases from J; junction bases left unmatched: 6. The CDR3 is 13 residues long. CDR3 sequence: CASSSRRQGGYTF. The CDR3 region has the DNA TGTGCCAGCAGCTCCAGGCGACAGGGTGGCTACACCTTC. The full variable domain, in which reference TRBV7-2 and TRBJ1-2 provide the parts outside the CDR3, is GAGVSQSPSNKVTEKGKDVELRCDPISGHTALYWYRQSLGQGLEFLIYFQGNSAPDKSGLPSDRFSAERTGGSVSTLTIQRTQQEDSAVYLCASSSRRQGGYTFGSGTRLTVV.

The rearrangement uses TRBV7-9 and TRBJ1-1; D is uncertain. Germline lookup yields CDR1 SEHNR and CDR2 FQNEAQ (reference sequence). Between the trimmed V and J ends, which lost 0 bases and 4 bases, there was a span of 12 bases. CDR3 length: 15 amino acids. The CDR3 DNA reads as TGTGCCAGCAGCTTAGCGAGCTCTCCGGGCACTGAAGCTTTCTTT. Amino acids: CASSLASSPGTEAFF. The variable domain in full, completed from reference TRBV7-9 and TRBJ1-1, reads DTGVSQNPRHKITKRGQNVTFRCDPISEHNRLYWYRQTLGQGPEFLTYFQNEAQLEKSRLLSDRFSAERPKGSFSTLEIQRTEQGDSAMYLCASSLASSPGTEAFFGQGTRLTVV.

This clone came up once. The rearrangement links TRBV7-6 to TRBJ2-2; 9 bases agree with TRBD2. The CDR3 consists of 16 residues. Germline V CDR1 and CDR2: SGHVS, FNYEAQ. The J segment lost 2 bases and the V segment lost 5 bases, leaving 6 bases of the junction unmatched. The CDR3 DNA is TGTGCCAGCAGCGTGACTAGCGGAGCAAACACCGGGGAGCTGTTTTTT. This encodes CASSVTSGANTGELFF.